This TCR beta chain was documented in a study of ipilimumab plus nivolumab after autologous stem cell transplantation. Study as a whole: A median of about eight nivolumab and 4 to 6 ipilimumab doses were given. The DLBCL cohort had primary refractory and relapsed disease, with 18-month progression-free survival of approximately 87% and 28%. Study results and limitations: TCR repertoire, Treg phenotype and gut microbiota reportedly support more study of this approach.

This CDR3 contains 13 residues. V lost 3 bases and J lost 4, with 10 bases in between. Germline CDR1 is SGHNT and CDR2 is YYREEE (reference sequence). Starting 14 to 28 days after autologous transplant, ipilimumab 1 mg/kg was given. Regarding this clone: Its antigen is not known.

Clones were read by immunoSEQ multiplex PCR, and TCRdb kept only the in-frame ones, dropping some. The sample carries some 17,000 clones, 70% to 80% recorded once. The input for sequencing was PBMCs, taken in a trial of ipilimumab plus nivolumab as post-transplant consolidation. This sequence originates from a male donor with diffuse large B-cell lymphoma. The J gene is TRBJ1-2, the V gene TRBV5-4, with D possibly being TRBD1 (5 bases). DNA for the CDR3: TGTGCCAGCAGCTCGGTTGGGGGCTATGGCTACACCTTC. The encoded protein is CASSSVGGYGYTF.